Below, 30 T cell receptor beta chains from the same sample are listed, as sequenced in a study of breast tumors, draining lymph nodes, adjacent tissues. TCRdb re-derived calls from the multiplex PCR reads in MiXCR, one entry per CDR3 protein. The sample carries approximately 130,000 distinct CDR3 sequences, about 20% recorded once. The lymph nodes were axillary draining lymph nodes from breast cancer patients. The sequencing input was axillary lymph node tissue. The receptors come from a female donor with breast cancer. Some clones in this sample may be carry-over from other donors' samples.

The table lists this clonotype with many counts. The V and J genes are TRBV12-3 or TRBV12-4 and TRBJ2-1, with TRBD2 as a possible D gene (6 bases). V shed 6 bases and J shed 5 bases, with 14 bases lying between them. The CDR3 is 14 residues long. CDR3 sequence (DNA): TGTGCCAGCAGGCCCGGGCTAGCGAACAATGAGCAGTTCTTC. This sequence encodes CASRPGLANNEQFF.

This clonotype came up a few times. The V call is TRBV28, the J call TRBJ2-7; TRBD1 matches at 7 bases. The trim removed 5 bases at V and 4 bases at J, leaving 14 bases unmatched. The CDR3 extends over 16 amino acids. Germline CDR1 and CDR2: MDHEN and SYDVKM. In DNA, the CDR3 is TGTGCCAGCAGTACCCAAACCGGGACAGCTCGGTACGAGCAGTACTTC. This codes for CASSTQTGTARYEQYF.

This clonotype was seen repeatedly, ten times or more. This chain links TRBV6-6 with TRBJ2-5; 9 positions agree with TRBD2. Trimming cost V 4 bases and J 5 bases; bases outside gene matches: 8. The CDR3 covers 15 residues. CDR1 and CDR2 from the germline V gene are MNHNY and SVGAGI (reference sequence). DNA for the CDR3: TGTGCCAGCAGTTTGGTAGCGGGAGTTCGGGAGACCCAGTACTTC. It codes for CASSLVAGVRETQYF.

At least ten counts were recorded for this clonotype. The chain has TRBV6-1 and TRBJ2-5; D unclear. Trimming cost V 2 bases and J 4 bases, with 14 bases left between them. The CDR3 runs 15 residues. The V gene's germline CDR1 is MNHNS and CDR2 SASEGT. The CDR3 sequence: CASSEWQAAGETQYF. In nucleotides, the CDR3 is TGTGCCAGCAGTGAATGGCAGGCCGCAGGAGAGACCCAGTACTTC.

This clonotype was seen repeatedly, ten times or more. The DNA for the CDR3 is TGTGCCACCAGCAGGACACTAGCGGGAGGGCTGAATGAGCAGTTCTTC. Its translation: CATSRTLAGGLNEQFF. V usage is TRBV15 and J usage is TRBJ2-1, with TRBD2 matching over 13 bases. The CDR3 has 16 amino acids. The germline CDR1 and CDR2 sequences are LNHNV and YYDKDF (reference sequence). After removal of 3 bases from V and 7 bases from J, the junction contained 6 bases not matched to a gene.

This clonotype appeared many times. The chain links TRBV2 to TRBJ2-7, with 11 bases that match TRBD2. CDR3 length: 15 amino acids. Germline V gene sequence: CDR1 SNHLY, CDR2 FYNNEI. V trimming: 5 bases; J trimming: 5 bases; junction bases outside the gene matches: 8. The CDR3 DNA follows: TGTGCCAGCAGTCCTCGACTAGCGGGATCACACGAGCAGTACTTC. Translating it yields CASSPRLAGSHEQYF.

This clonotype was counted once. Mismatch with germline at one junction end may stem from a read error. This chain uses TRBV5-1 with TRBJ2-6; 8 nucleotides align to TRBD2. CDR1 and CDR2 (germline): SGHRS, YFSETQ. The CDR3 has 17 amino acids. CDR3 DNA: TGCGCCAGCAGCCCCCGGGGGGGCGGGGCTGGGGCCGACGTCCTGACTTTC. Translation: CASSPRGGGAGADVLTF.

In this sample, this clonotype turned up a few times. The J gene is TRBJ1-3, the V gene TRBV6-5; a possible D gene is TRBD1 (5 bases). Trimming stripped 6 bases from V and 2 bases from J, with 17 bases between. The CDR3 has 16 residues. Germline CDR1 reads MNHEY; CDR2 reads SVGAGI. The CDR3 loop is CASSRQQGVAGNTIYF. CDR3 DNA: TGTGCCAGCAGCCGACAGCAGGGTGTAGCTGGAAACACCATATATTTT.

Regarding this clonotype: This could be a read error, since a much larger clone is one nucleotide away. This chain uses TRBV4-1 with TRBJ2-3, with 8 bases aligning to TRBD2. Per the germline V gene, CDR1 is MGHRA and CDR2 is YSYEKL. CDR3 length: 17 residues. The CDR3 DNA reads TGCGCCAGCAGCCAAGATCTGTTTAGCGGGATCACAGATATGCAGTATTTT. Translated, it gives CASSQDLFSGITDMQYF.

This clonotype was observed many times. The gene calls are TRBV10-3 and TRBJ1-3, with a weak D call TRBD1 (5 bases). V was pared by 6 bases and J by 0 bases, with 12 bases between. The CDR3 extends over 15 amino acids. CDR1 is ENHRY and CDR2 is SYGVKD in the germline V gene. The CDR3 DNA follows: TGTGCCATCAGGCCGGGACCGTCCTCTGGAAACACCATATATTTT. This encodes CAIRPGPSSGNTIYF.

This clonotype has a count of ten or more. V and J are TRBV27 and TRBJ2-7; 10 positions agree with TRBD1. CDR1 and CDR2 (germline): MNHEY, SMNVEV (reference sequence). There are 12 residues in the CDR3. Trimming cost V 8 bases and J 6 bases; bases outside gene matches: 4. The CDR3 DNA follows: TGTGCCAGCGGGACAGGGGCGCCCGAGCAGTACTTC. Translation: CASGTGAPEQYF.

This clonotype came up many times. CDR3 sequence (DNA): TGCAGTGCTACGGACAGGGGGCTGAGCACAGATACGCAGTATTTT. Translating gives CSATDRGLSTDTQYF. The chain carries TRBV20-1 and TRBJ2-3, with 11 bases matching TRBD1. Per germline, CDR1 DFQATT and CDR2 SNEGSKA (reference sequence). Trimming cost V 4 bases and J 0 bases; bases outside gene matches: 3. The CDR3 loop spans 15 amino acids.

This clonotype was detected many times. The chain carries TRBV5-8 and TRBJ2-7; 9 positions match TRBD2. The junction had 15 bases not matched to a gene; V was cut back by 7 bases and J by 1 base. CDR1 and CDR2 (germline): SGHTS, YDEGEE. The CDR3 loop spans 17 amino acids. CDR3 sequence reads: CASPGTSPSTMSYEQYF. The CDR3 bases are TGTGCCAGCCCCGGGACTAGCCCCTCTACTATGTCCTACGAGCAGTACTTC.

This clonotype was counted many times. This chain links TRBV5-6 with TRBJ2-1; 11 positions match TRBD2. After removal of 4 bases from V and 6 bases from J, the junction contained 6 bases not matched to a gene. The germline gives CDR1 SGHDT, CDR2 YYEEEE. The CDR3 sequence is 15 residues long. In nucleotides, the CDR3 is TGTGCCAGCAGCCGACTAGCGGGACGAGTCAATGAGCAGTTCTTC. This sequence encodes CASSRLAGRVNEQFF. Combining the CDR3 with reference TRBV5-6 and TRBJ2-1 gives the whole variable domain DAGVTQSPTHLIKTRGQQVTLRCSPKSGHDTVSWYQQALGQGPQFIFQYYEEEERQRGNFPDRFSGHQFPNYSSELNVNALLLGDSALYLCASSRLAGRVNEQFFGPGTRLTVL.

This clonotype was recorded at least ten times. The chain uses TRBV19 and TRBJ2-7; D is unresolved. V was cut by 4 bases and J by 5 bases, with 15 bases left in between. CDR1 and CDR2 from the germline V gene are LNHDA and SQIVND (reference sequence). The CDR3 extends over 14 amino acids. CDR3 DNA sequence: TGTGCCAGTAGTACCCTGATGCCTCCCCACGAGCAGTACTTC. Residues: CASSTLMPPHEQYF.

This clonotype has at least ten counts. This CDR3 is CSAPSRSRGEQFF. CDR3 nucleotide sequence: TGCAGTGCTCCTTCTCGTTCAAGGGGTGAGCAGTTCTTC. V is TRBV20-1 and J is TRBJ2-1; tentative D call: TRBD1 (5 bases). CDR1 is DFQATT, CDR2 SNEGSKA, per germline (reference sequence). V was shortened by 5 bases and J by 9 bases, with 17 bases between the two germline ends. This CDR3 is built from 13 residues.

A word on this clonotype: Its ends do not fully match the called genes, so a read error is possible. The CDR3 DNA follows: TGTGCCGGCAGCCTTGGGACAGGGGGCGCCGAGCAGTACTTC. Translating gives CAGSLGTGGAEQYF. The chain links TRBV3-1 to TRBJ2-7, with 12 bases lining up with TRBD1. Germline V gene sequence: CDR1 LGHDT, CDR2 YNNKEL (reference sequence). CDR3 length: 14 residues.

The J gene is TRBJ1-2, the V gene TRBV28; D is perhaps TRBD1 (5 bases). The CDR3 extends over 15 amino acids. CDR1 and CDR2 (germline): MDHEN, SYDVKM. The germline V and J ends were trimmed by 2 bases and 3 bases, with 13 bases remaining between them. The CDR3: CASSLAGREHYGYTF. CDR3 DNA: TGTGCCAGCAGTTTAGCAGGGAGGGAACACTATGGCTACACCTTC.

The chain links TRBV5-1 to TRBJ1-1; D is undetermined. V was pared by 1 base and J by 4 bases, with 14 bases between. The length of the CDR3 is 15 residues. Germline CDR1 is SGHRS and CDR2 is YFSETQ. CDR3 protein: CASSLSLGGSTEAFF. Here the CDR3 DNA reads TGCGCCAGCAGCTTGTCCCTCGGCGGGAGCACTGAAGCTTTCTTT. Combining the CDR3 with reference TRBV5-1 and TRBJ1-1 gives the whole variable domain KAGVTQTPRYLIKTRGQQVTLSCSPISGHRSVSWYQQTPGQGLQFLFEYFSETQRNKGNFPGRFSGRQFSNSRSEMNVSTLELGDSALYLCASSLSLGGSTEAFFGQGTRLTVV.

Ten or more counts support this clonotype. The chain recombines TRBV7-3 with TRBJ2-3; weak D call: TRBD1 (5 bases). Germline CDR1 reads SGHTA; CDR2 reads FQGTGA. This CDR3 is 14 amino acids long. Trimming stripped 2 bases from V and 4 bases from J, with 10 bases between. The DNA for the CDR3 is TGTGCCAGCAGCTTACAGGGAATTGCAGATACGCAGTATTTT. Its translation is CASSLQGIADTQYF.

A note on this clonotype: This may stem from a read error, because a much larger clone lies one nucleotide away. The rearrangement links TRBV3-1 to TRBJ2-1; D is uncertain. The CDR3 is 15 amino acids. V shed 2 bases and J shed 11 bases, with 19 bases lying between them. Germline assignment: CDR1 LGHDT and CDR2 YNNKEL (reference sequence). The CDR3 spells CASSQSAGVSMKQFF. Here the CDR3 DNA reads TGTGCCAGCAGCCAATCCGCTGGGGTTTCCATGAAGCAGTTCTTC.

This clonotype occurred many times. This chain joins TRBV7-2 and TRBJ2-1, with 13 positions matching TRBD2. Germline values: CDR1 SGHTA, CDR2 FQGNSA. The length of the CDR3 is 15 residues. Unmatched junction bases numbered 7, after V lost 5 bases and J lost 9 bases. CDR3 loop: CASSRWTSGSGEQFF. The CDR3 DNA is TGTGCCAGCAGCCGTTGGACTAGCGGGAGTGGTGAGCAGTTCTTC.

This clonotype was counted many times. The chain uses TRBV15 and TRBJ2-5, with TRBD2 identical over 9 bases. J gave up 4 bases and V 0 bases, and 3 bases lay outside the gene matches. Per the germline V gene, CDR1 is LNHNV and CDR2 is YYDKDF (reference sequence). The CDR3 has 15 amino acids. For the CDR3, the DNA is TGTGCCACCAGCAGAGATCGCGGGAGGGCAGAGACCCAGTACTTC. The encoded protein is CATSRDRGRAETQYF.

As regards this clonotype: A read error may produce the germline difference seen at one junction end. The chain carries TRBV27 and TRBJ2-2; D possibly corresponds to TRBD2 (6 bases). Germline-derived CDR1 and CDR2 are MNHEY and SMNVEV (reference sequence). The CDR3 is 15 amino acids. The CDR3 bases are TGTGCCAGCAGCCTCGGACTATATAACACCGGGGAGCTGGTTTTT. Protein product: CASSLGLYNTGELVF.

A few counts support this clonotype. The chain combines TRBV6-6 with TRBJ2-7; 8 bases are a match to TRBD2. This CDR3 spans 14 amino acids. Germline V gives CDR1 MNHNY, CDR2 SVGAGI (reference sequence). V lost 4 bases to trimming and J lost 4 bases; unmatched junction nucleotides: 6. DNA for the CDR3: TGTGCCAGCAGTTTGCCCGGGGGGGGGTACGAGCAGTACTTC. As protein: CASSLPGGGYEQYF.

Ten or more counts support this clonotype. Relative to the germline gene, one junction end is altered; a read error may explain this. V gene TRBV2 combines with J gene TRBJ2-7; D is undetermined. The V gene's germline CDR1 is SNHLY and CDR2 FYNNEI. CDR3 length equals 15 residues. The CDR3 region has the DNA TGTGCCAGCAGTCAAGCCGACACTGGGTCCTACGAGCAGTACTTC. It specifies CASSQADTGSYEQYF. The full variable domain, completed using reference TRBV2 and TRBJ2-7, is EPEVTQTPSHQVTQMGQEVILRCVPISNHLYFYWYRQILGQKVEFLVSFYNNEISEKSEIFDDQFSVERPDGSNFTLKIRSTKLEDSAMYFCASSQADTGSYEQYFGPGTRLTVT.

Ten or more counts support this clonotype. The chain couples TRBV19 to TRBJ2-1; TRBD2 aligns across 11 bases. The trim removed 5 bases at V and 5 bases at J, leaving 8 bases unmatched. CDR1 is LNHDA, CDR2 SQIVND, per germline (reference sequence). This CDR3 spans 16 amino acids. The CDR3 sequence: CASSPRGLADHNEQFF. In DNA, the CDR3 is TGTGCCAGTAGTCCACGGGGACTAGCGGACCACAATGAGCAGTTCTTC.

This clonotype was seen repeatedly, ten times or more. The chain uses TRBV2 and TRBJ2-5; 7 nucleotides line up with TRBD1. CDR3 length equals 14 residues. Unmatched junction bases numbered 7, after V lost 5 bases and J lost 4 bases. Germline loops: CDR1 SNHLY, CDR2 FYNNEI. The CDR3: CASSYRTGLETQYF. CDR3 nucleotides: TGTGCCAGCAGTTATCGGACAGGCTTAGAGACCCAGTACTTC.

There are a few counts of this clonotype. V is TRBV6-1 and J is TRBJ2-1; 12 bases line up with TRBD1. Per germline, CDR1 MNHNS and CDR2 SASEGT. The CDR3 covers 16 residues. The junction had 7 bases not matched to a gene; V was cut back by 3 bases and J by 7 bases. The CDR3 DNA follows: TGTGCCAGCAGTGACGGGGACAGGGGGCGGCATAATGAGCAGTTCTTC. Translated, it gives CASSDGDRGRHNEQFF.

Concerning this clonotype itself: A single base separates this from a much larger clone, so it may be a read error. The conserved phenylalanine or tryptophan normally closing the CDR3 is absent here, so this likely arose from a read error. CDR3 coding DNA: TGTGCCATCAGTGAGGAGGCAGGGGCTGGCCAGCCCCAGCATTCT. Translating it yields CAISEEAGAGQPQHS. J is TRBJ1-5 and V is TRBV10-3, with D perhaps matching TRBD1 (6 bases). The CDR3 extends over 15 amino acids. Trimming left V 2 bases short and J 7 bases short, with 15 bases between. CDR1 ENHRY and CDR2 SYGVKD come from the germline V gene.